There are many counts of the clone carrying this T cell receptor (beta chain). Its cognate antigen is unknown. This sample is part of a study of T cells in Graves' hyperthyroidism and ophthalmopathy. General study points: Most expanded thyroid clonotypes above 0.001 also appeared in blood. In simple terms, a model built on 13 V-J features told ophthalmopathy apart from stable hyperthyroidism.

V lost 5 bases to trimming and J lost 1 base, with 14 bases between them. The CDR3 extends over 15 amino acids. The germline gives CDR1 MNHNS, CDR2 SASEGT. Amplified TCR beta CDR3 regions came from RNA transcripts. A set of HTBI primers served as the primers for a first-round RT-PCR of the TCR CDR3. MiXCR was run by TCRdb on the multiplex PCR reads, yielding one entry per CDR3 protein. The sample records over 200,000 distinct CDR3 sequences, around 20% being singletons. For Graves' hyperthyroidism to be stable, ophthalmopathy could not progress within 18 months. Patients were excluded because of uncontrolled infection, other autoimmune disease, pregnancy or lactation.

What was sequenced was blood. The sequence derives from a man aged 40-50 years with Graves' hyperthyroidism. V and J are TRBV6-1 and TRBJ1-1; D perhaps matches TRBD1 (5 bases). CDR3 sequence (DNA): TGTGCCAGCAGTTCGGAGGAGGGGAAGAACACTGAAGCTTTCTTT. Translating it yields CASSSEEGKNTEAFF.